The clone carrying this T cell receptor (beta chain) was seen at least ten times. Its antigen is as yet unknown. The data stem from a study of neurological immune-mediated disorders. Study results and limitations: HTLV-1-associated myelopathy had the most TCR clonal expansion, while multiple sclerosis had the least, a level that fell below healthy controls.

This CDR3 spans 14 amino acids. Sorted libraries came from roughly 1 million CD4+ or CD8+ T cells. TCRdb itself ran the 5' RACE reads through MiXCR, one entry per CDR3 protein. Among roughly 52,000 distinct CDR3 sequences listed, approximately 5.8% were seen once. This chain joins TRBV3-2 and TRBJ2-1. TRBV3-2 is a pseudogene. The receptor's source is a woman in her late teens or twenties with multiple sclerosis. The sample consisted of CD4+ T cells from blood. The CDR3 DNA reads TGTGCCAGCAGCACCCGATTAAGGACCAAAACACAGTTCTTC. Amino acids: CASSTRLRTKTQFF.